These 29 T cell receptor beta chains came from one sample sequenced in a study of blood T cell repertoires in COVID-19. Only in-frame clones appear in the TCRdb table, and some are missing; sequencing was by immunoSEQ multiplex PCR. The table shows under 300,000 clones, with roughly 90% occurring only once. What was sequenced was PBMCs or T cells enriched from blood (not recorded which). These receptors came from a woman in her thirties or forties with acute COVID-19.

The chain links TRBV7-6 to TRBJ2-4; tentative D call: TRBD1 (5 bases). The CDR3 sequence is 18 residues long. V gave up 0 bases and J gave up 1 base, with 16 bases separating them. Germline values: CDR1 SGHVS, CDR2 FNYEAQ. CDR3 loop: CASSLAAGLGSAKNIQYF. The CDR3 region has the DNA TGTGCCAGCAGCTTAGCAGCAGGGTTGGGTTCCGCCAAAAACATTCAGTACTTC.

The chain uses TRBV2 and TRBJ1-2; maybe TRBD1 (5 bases). This CDR3 spans 12 amino acids. V lost 7 bases, J lost 9 bases, and 15 bases lay in between. Germline V gene data show CDR1 as SNHLY and CDR2 as FYNNEI. CDR3 DNA sequence: TGTGCCAGCACCCCGGATAGGGGTCGCTACACCTTC. Its protein product is CASTPDRGRYTF.

This clone has a handful of counts. The chain carries TRBV27 and TRBJ2-7, with 9 bases aligning to TRBD2. Germline lookup yields CDR1 MNHEY and CDR2 SMNVEV (reference sequence). The V gene end was trimmed by 4 bases and the J gene end by 4 bases; junction bases not matched to a gene: 8. The CDR3 extends over 15 amino acids. The CDR3 DNA reads TGTGCCAGCAGTTGGATGGCGGGAGGGTTGTACGAGCAGTACTTC. This translates into CASSWMAGGLYEQYF.

The chain couples TRBV29-1 to TRBJ1-4; no clear D gene. Germline lookup yields CDR1 SQVTM and CDR2 ANQGSEA. The CDR3 is 13 residues long. Trimming stripped 6 bases from V and 4 bases from J, with 12 bases between. The CDR3 nucleotides are TGCAGCGTCCTAGCTTATGGTAATGAAAAACTGTTTTTT. Translating gives CSVLAYGNEKLFF.

This clone appeared a single time. The chain carries TRBV2 and TRBJ2-5, with a possible D match to TRBD1 (8 bases). The V end was cut by 5 bases, the J end by 4 bases, with 17 bases between. The CDR3 runs 15 residues. CDR1 is SNHLY and CDR2 is FYNNEI in the germline V gene. The CDR3 DNA sequence: TGTGCCAGCAGTATAACAGGGGGGGTTCGAGAGACCCAGTACTTC. Translated, it gives CASSITGGVRETQYF. Full variable domain (rest looked up from reference TRBV2 and TRBJ2-5): EPEVTQTPSHQVTQMGQEVILRCVPISNHLYFYWYRQILGQKVEFLVSFYNNEISEKSEIFDDQFSVERPDGSNFTLKIRSTKLEDSAMYFCASSITGGVRETQYFGPGTRLLVL.

The chain joins TRBV5-1 to TRBJ1-2; 7 bases match TRBD1. Unmatched junction bases numbered 0, after V lost 0 bases and J lost 4 bases. This CDR3 is 13 amino acids long. Germline V gives CDR1 SGHRS, CDR2 YFSETQ. CDR3 coding DNA: TGCGCCAGCAGCTTGGAGGGGGCCTATGGCTACACCTTC. It codes for CASSLEGAYGYTF.

The chain combines TRBV19 with TRBJ2-2, with 10 bases that match TRBD1. CDR1 and CDR2 from the germline V gene are LNHDA and SQIVND (reference sequence). Losses at the gene ends were 5 bases for V and 3 bases for J; bases not matched to a gene: 6. There are 16 residues in the CDR3. CDR3 amino acids: CASSPPDRGDTGELFF. The CDR3 DNA sequence: TGTGCCAGTAGTCCCCCGGACAGGGGGGACACCGGGGAGCTGTTTTTT. Looking up the rest from reference TRBV19 and TRBJ2-2 gives the full variable domain: DGGITQSPKYLFRKEGQNVTLSCEQNLNHDAMYWYRQDPGQGLRLIYYSQIVNDFQKGDIAEGYSVSREKKESFPLTVTSAQKNPTAFYLCASSPPDRGDTGELFFGEGSRLTVL.

The chain combines TRBV4-2 with TRBJ2-7; TRBD2 aligns across 11 bases. V shed 3 bases and J 5 bases; nucleotides not matched to a gene: 9. This CDR3 comprises 16 residues. Germline V gene lookup returns CDR1 LGHNA and CDR2 YNFKEQ. CDR3 sequence (DNA): TGTGCCAGCAGCCAGGAAACTAGCGGGAGTACCGACGAGCAGTACTTC. Its translation: CASSQETSGSTDEQYF.

V usage is TRBV5-4 and J usage is TRBJ1-4, with 8 positions matching TRBD1. This CDR3 is 14 amino acids long. The V segment lost 4 bases and the J segment 6 bases; nucleotides outside the gene matches: 5. Germline values: CDR1 SGHNT, CDR2 YYREEE (reference sequence). The CDR3 sequence: CASSLEQGDEKLFF. In nucleotides, the CDR3 is TGTGCCAGCAGCCTCGAACAGGGGGATGAAAAACTGTTTTTT. The full variable domain, completed using reference TRBV5-4 and TRBJ1-4, is ETGVTQSPTHLIKTRGQQVTLRCSSQSGHNTVSWYQQALGQGPQFIFQYYREEENGRGNFPPRFSGLQFPNYSSELNVNALELDDSALYLCASSLEQGDEKLFFGSGTQLSVL.

CDR3: CASSPGGGRLYEQYF. The CDR3 coding sequence is TGTGCCAGCAGCCCGGGCGGGGGGCGGCTCTACGAGCAGTACTTC. The genes are TRBV7-9 and TRBJ2-7; TRBD2 aligns across 8 bases. The V segment lost 5 bases and the J segment 3 bases; nucleotides outside the gene matches: 9. The CDR3 has 15 amino acids. The germline CDR1 and CDR2 sequences are SEHNR and FQNEAQ (reference sequence).

The J gene is TRBJ1-3, the V gene TRBV7-2; unclear D gene. The CDR3 totals 14 residues. CDR1 SGHTA and CDR2 FQGNSA come from the germline V gene. Trimming took off 5 bases at V and 0 bases at J, with 8 bases between the two ends. The CDR3 DNA follows: TGTGCCAGCAGCGTAAATCCCTCTGGAAACACCATATATTTT. It encodes CASSVNPSGNTIYF. Together with reference TRBV7-2 and TRBJ1-3, the CDR3 gives the full variable domain: GAGVSQSPSNKVTEKGKDVELRCDPISGHTALYWYRQSLGQGLEFLIYFQGNSAPDKSGLPSDRFSAERTGGSVSTLTIQRTQQEDSAVYLCASSVNPSGNTIYFGEGSWLTVV.

The chain is built from TRBV30 and TRBJ1-1; 7 bases align to TRBD1. Germline lookup yields CDR1 GTSNPN and CDR2 SVGIG (reference sequence). This CDR3 contains 13 residues. The trim removed 8 bases at V and 1 base at J, leaving 7 bases unmatched. CDR3 in amino acids: CAGGQVANTEAFF. The CDR3 coding sequence is TGTGCCGGTGGACAGGTTGCGAACACTGAAGCTTTCTTT.

This chain joins TRBV14 and TRBJ2-1; 9 nucleotides line up with TRBD2. With 9 bases clipped from V and 10 bases from J, the junction kept 13 bases outside the gene matches. Germline V gene lookup returns CDR1 SGHDN and CDR2 FVKESK. The CDR3 spans 14 residues. The CDR3 nucleotides read TGTGCCAGTATGAGGAAGCGGGGGGCTGAGGAGCAGTTCTTC. This encodes CASMRKRGAEEQFF.

J is TRBJ1-1 and V is TRBV19; 7 nucleotides agree with TRBD1. In germline, CDR1 is LNHDA, CDR2 SQIVND (reference sequence). The CDR3 is 13 residues long. Germline trimming cut 6 bases from V and 10 bases from J; bases unmatched to any gene: 11. CDR3 bases: TGTGCCAGTAGGTCAACAGGGGACCCTCTAGCTTTCTTT. It translates to CASRSTGDPLAFF.

The chain links TRBV23-1 to TRBJ2-5, with no clear D. TRBV23-1 is known as an ORF, though its function is uncertain. There are 14 residues in the CDR3. V was pared by 1 base and J by 3 bases, with 9 bases between. The CDR3 loop reads CASSQYRREETQYF. CDR3 coding DNA: TGCGCCAGCAGTCAATACCGACGGGAAGAGACCCAGTACTTC.

This clone has a single count. The chain recombines TRBV18 with TRBJ1-2; maybe TRBD1 (6 bases). With 3 bases removed from V and 2 bases from J, the gap between germline ends came to 13 bases. This CDR3 comprises 15 residues. In germline, CDR1 is KGHSH, CDR2 LQKENI. The CDR3 coding sequence is TGTGCCAGCTCACCCACGTCGGACAGAAACTATGGCTACACCTTC. Amino acid sequence: CASSPTSDRNYGYTF. Variable domain in full (rest from reference TRBV18 and TRBJ1-2): NAGVMQNPRHLVRRRGQEARLRCSPMKGHSHVYWYRQLPEEGLKFMVYLQKENIIDESGMPKERFSAEFPKEGPSILRIQQVVRGDSAAYFCASSPTSDRNYGYTFGSGTRLTVV.

This clone was found once. The rearrangement links TRBV7-2 to TRBJ1-1, with D perhaps matching TRBD1 (5 bases). This CDR3 has 15 amino acids. Germline V gives CDR1 SGHTA, CDR2 FQGNSA. V lost 1 base and J 5 bases, leaving 14 bases between the germline ends. CDR3 residues: CASSLEGLGGTEAFF. The CDR3 DNA reads TGTGCCAGCAGCTTAGAGGGACTCGGTGGGACTGAAGCTTTCTTT.

V gene TRBV5-1 combines with J gene TRBJ2-1; the match to TRBD2 covers 7 bases. Germline lookup yields CDR1 SGHRS and CDR2 YFSETQ. Trimming removed 6 bases from V and 5 bases from J; junction bases left unmatched: 8. CDR3 size: 14 residues. DNA for the CDR3: TGCGCCAGCACATGGGAGGGAAGGAACAATGAGCAGTTCTTC. This codes for CASTWEGRNNEQFF. The full variable domain, its missing parts supplied by reference TRBV5-1 and TRBJ2-1, is KAGVTQTPRYLIKTRGQQVTLSCSPISGHRSVSWYQQTPGQGLQFLFEYFSETQRNKGNFPGRFSGRQFSNSRSEMNVSTLELGDSALYLCASTWEGRNNEQFFGPGTRLTVL.

Worth noting for this clone: Relative to the germline gene, one junction end is altered; a read error may explain this. V and J are TRBV5-1 and TRBJ2-6; a weak D match, TRBD1 (6 bases). The germline V gene has CDR1 SGHRS and CDR2 YFSETQ. This CDR3 is 15 amino acids long. CDR3 sequence (DNA): TGCGCCAGCGGAGAGGGACACTCTGAGGCCAACGTCCTGACTTTC. Translated, it gives CASGEGHSEANVLTF.

The J gene is TRBJ1-1, the V gene TRBV29-1; D call uncertain. V dropped 2 bases and J dropped 0 bases, with 10 bases sitting between them. Germline CDR1 is SQVTM and CDR2 is ANQGSEA. The CDR3 runs 14 residues. The CDR3: CSVERRAMNTEAFF. Here the CDR3 DNA reads TGCAGCGTTGAACGGCGGGCCATGAACACTGAAGCTTTCTTT.

J is TRBJ2-7 and V is TRBV12-3 or TRBV12-4; D is possibly TRBD2 (5 bases). The length of the CDR3 is 13 residues. V was trimmed by 6 bases and J by 0 bases, leaving 9 bases between them. CDR3 DNA sequence: TGTGCCAGCAGCCCGGGATACTCCTACGAGCAGTACTTC. This codes for CASSPGYSYEQYF.

The V call is TRBV2, the J call TRBJ1-2; D is uncertain. The V gene's germline CDR1 is SNHLY and CDR2 FYNNEI. The germline V and J ends were trimmed by 7 bases and 4 bases, with 13 bases remaining between them. The CDR3 consists of 13 residues. CDR3 residues: CASTAQEGYGYTF. CDR3 bases: TGTGCCAGCACCGCCCAGGAGGGCTATGGCTACACCTTC.

The CDR3 DNA sequence: TGTGCCAGCACCGGCCTTAGCCACGAGCAGTACTTC. Protein product: CASTGLSHEQYF. The chain has TRBV12-3 or TRBV12-4 and TRBJ2-7, with no clear D. Between the trimmed V and J ends, which lost 7 bases and 5 bases, there was a span of 12 bases. CDR3 length equals 12 residues.

The J gene is TRBJ1-2, the V gene TRBV5-1; D remains ambiguous. CDR1 and CDR2 (germline): SGHRS, YFSETQ. The ends were cut back, 4 bases at V and 4 bases at J, with 11 bases in the middle. The CDR3 sequence is 13 residues long. The CDR3 here is CASSPEDPYGYTF. The CDR3 nucleotides are TGCGCCAGCAGCCCGGAGGATCCCTATGGCTACACCTTC.

This clone was detected only once. This rearrangement joins TRBV14 to TRBJ2-5; D gene uncertain. Germline V gene data show CDR1 as SGHDN and CDR2 as FVKESK. CDR3 length: 15 residues. The V and J ends lost 2 bases and 1 base respectively, with 11 bases between them. The CDR3 bases are TGTGCCAGCAGCCAAAATCTGCACAGCCAAGAGACCCAGTACTTC. Translating gives CASSQNLHSQETQYF.

The rearrangement uses TRBV5-4 and TRBJ2-7; possible D gene TRBD2, 6 bases. Germline CDR1 reads SGHNT; CDR2 reads YYREEE (reference sequence). The V end was cut by 0 bases, the J end by 1 base, with 11 bases between. The CDR3 consists of 15 residues. The CDR3 DNA sequence: TGTGCCAGCAGCTTGGGGCGGCGGGGTTCCTACGAGCAGTACTTC. Translating it yields CASSLGRRGSYEQYF. The full variable domain, its missing parts supplied by reference TRBV5-4 and TRBJ2-7, is ETGVTQSPTHLIKTRGQQVTLRCSSQSGHNTVSWYQQALGQGPQFIFQYYREEENGRGNFPPRFSGLQFPNYSSELNVNALELDDSALYLCASSLGRRGSYEQYFGPGTRLTVT.

The rearrangement uses TRBV28 and TRBJ1-6, with D possibly TRBD1 on 5 matching bases. Germline V gene sequence: CDR1 MDHEN, CDR2 SYDVKM. The length of the CDR3 is 12 residues. The V end was cut by 5 bases, the J end by 9 bases, with 8 bases between. The CDR3 region is CASSQGFSPLHF. CDR3 DNA sequence: TGTGCCAGCAGTCAGGGTTTTTCACCCCTCCACTTT.

The chain couples TRBV7-2 to TRBJ2-2; 11 nucleotides line up with TRBD2. J lost 3 bases, V lost 6 bases, and 3 bases had no gene match. Germline V gives CDR1 SGHTA, CDR2 FQGNSA. The CDR3 spans 15 residues. CDR3 coding DNA: TGTGCCAGCAGTTCTAGCGGGGGGTACACCGGGGAGCTGTTTTTT. Translated, it gives CASSSSGGYTGELFF.

This clone was counted a single time. The J gene is TRBJ2-7, the V gene TRBV29-1; D possibly corresponds to TRBD1 (5 bases). The CDR3 is 11 amino acids. V lost 6 bases and J 3 bases, leaving 9 bases between the germline ends. From germline, CDR1 is SQVTM and CDR2 ANQGSEA. This chain's CDR3 is CSVLDSYEQYF. CDR3 DNA sequence: TGCAGCGTCCTCGACAGCTACGAGCAGTACTTC.